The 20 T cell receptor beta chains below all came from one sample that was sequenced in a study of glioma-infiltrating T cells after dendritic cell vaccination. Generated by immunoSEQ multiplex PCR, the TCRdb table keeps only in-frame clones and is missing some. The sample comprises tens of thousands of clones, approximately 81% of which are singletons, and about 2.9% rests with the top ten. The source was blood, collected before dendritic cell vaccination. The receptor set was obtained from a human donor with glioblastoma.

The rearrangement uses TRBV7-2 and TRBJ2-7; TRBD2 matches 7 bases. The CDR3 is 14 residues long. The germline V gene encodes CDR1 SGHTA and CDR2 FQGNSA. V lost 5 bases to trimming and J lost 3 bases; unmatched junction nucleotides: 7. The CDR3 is CASSPVGGIYEQYF. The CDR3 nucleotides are TGTGCCAGCAGCCCCGTGGGAGGGATCTACGAGCAGTACTTC.

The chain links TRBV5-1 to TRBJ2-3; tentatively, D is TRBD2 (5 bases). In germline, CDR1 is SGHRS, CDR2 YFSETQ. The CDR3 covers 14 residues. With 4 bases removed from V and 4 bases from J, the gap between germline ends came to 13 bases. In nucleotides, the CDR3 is TGCGCCAGCAGCCTAGCCGGGCTCCCAGATACGCAGTATTTT. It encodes CASSLAGLPDTQYF.

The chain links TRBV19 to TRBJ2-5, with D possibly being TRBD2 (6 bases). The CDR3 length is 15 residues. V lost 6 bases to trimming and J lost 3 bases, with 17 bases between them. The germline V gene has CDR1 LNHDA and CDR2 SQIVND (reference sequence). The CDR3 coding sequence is TGTGCCAGTAGCCCTTATTCGACGGGGGAAGAGACCCAGTACTTC. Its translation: CASSPYSTGEETQYF.

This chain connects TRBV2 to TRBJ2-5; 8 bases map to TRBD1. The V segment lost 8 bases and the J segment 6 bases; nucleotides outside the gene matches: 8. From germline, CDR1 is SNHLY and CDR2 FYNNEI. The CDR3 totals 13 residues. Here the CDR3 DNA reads TGTGCCAGCCTGCGACAGGGGTTAAAGACCCAGTACTTC. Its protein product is CASLRQGLKTQYF.

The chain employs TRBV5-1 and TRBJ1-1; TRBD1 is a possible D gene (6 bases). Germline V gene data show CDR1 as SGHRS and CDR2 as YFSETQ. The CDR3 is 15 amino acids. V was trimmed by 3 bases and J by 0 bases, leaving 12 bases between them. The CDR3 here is CASSSWGGLNTEAFF. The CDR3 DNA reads TGCGCCAGCAGCTCATGGGGGGGGCTGAACACTGAAGCTTTCTTT.

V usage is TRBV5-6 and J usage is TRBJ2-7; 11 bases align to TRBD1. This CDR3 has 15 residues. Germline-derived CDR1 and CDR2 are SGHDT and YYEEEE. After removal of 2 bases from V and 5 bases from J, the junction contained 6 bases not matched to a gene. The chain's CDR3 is CASSFGQGARNEQYF. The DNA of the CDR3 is TGTGCCAGCAGCTTCGGACAGGGGGCTAGGAACGAGCAGTACTTC.

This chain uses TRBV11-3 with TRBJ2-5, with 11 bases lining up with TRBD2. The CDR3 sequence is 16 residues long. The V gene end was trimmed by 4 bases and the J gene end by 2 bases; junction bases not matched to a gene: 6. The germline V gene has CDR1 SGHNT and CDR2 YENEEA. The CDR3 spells CASSSGLAAIQETQYF. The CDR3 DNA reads TGTGCCAGCAGCTCGGGACTAGCGGCTATACAAGAGACCCAGTACTTC.

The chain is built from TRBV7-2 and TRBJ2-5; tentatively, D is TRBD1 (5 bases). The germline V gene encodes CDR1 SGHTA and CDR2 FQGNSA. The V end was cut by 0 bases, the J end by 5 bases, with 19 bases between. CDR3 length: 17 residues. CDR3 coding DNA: TGTGCCAGCAGCTTAGCGCGGTTTGAGTCCAGGGTCGAGACCCAGTACTTC. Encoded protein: CASSLARFESRVETQYF.

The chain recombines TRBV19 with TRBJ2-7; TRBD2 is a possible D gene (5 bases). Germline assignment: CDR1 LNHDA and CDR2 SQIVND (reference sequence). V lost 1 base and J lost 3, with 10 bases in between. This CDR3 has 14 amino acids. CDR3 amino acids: CASSIGGNNYEQYF. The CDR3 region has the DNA TGTGCCAGTAGTATAGGAGGGAATAACTACGAGCAGTACTTC.

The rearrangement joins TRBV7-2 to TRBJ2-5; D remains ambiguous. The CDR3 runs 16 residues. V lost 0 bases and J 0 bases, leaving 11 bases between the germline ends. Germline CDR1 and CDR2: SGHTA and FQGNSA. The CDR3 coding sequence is TGTGCCAGCAGCTTAGCGATAGACATGTACCAAGAGACCCAGTACTTC. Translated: CASSLAIDMYQETQYF.

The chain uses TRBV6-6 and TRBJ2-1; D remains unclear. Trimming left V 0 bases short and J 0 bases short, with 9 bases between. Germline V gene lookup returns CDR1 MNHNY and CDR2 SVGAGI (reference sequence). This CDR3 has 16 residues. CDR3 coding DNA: TGTGCCAGCAGTTACTCCATCGCTAGCTCCTACAATGAGCAGTTCTTC. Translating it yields CASSYSIASSYNEQFF.

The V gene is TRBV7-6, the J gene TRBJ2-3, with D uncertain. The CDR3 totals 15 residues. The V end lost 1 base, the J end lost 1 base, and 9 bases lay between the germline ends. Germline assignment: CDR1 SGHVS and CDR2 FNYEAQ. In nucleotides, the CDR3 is TGTGCCAGCAGCTTAGAACTTATACGCACAGATACGCAGTATTTT. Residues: CASSLELIRTDTQYF.

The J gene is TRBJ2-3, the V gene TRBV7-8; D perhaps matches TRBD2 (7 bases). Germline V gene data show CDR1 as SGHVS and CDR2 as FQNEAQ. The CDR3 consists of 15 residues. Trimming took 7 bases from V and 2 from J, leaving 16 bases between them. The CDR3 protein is CASNSAGAFTDTQYF. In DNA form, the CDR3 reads TGTGCCAGCAACTCTGCGGGGGCCTTCACAGATACGCAGTATTTT.

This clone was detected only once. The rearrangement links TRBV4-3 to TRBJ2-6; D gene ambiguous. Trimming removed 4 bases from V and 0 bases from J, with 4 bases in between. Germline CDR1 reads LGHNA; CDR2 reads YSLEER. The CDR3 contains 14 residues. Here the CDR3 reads CASSPRSGANVLTF. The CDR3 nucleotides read TGCGCCAGCAGCCCTCGCTCTGGGGCCAACGTCCTGACTTTC.

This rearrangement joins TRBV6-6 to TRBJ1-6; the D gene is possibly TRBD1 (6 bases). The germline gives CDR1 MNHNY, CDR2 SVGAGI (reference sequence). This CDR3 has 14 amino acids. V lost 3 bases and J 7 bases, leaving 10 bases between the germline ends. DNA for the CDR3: TGTGCCAGCAGTTATGGACAGAAGAATTCACCCCTCCACTTT. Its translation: CASSYGQKNSPLHF.

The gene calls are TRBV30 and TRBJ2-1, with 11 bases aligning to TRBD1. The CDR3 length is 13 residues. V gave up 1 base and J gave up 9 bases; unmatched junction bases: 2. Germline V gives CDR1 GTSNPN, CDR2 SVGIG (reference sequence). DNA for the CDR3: TGTGCCTGGAGTGGGACAGGGGGCCTTGAGCAGTTCTTC. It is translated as CAWSGTGGLEQFF.

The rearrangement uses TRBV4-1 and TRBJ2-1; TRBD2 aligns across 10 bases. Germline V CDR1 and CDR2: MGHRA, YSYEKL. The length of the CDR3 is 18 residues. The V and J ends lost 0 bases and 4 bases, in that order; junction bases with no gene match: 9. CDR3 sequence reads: CASSQDNQRGGFYNEQFF. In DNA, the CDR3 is TGCGCCAGCAGCCAAGATAACCAGCGGGGGGGATTTTACAATGAGCAGTTCTTC.

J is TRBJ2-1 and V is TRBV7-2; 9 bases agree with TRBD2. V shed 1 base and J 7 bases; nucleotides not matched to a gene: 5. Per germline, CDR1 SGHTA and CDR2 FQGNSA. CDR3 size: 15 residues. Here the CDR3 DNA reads TGTGCCAGCAGCTTAGTTGCGGGAGGGAAGAATGAGCAGTTCTTC. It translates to CASSLVAGGKNEQFF. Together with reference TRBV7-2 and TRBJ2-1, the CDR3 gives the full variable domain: GAGVSQSPSNKVTEKGKDVELRCDPISGHTALYWYRQSLGQGLEFLIYFQGNSAPDKSGLPSDRFSAERTGGSVSTLTIQRTQQEDSAVYLCASSLVAGGKNEQFFGPGTRLTVL.

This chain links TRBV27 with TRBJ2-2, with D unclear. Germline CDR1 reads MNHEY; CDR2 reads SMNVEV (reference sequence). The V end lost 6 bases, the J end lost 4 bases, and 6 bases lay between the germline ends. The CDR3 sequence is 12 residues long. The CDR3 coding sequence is TGTGCCAGCAGAATCTTCACCGGGGAGCTGTTTTTT. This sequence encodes CASRIFTGELFF.

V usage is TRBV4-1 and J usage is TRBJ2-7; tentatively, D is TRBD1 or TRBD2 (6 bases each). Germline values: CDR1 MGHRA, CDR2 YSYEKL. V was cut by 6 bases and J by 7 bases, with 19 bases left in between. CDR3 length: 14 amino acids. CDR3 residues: CASSQQGGGREQYF. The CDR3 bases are TGCGCCAGCAGTCAACAGGGAGGAGGGAGAGAGCAGTACTTC.